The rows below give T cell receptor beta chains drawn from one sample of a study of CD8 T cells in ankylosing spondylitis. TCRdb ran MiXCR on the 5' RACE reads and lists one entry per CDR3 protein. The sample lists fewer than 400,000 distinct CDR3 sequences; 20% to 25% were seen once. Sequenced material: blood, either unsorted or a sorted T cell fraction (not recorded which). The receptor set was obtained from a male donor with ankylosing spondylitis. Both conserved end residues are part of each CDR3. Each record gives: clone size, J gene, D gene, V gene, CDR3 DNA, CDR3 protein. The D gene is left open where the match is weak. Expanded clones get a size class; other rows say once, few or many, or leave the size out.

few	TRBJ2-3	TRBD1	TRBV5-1	TGCGCCAGCAGCTTGGGCCTACAGGGGTTAGATACGCAGTATTTT	CASSLGLQGLDTQYF
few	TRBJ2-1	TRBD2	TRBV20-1	TGCAGTGCTAGAGATCCACACACACCGGGACTAGTGGCCGGTGAGCAGTTCTTC	CSARDPHTPGLVAGEQFF
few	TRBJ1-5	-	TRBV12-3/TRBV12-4	TGTGCCAGCAGTTTAAACAGCGCCAATGGGCCCCAGCATTTT	CASSLNSANGPQHF
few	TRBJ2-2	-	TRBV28	TGTGCCAGCAGTTTACTCGTAGTCGCGAACACCGGGGAGCTGTTTTTT	CASSLLVVANTGELFF
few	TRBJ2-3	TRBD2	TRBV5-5	TGTGCCAGCAGCGACAAAGCGGGAGGGCCACATACGCAGTATTTT	CASSDKAGGPHTQYF
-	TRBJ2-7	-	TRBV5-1	TGCGCCAGCAGCTTGGCCGAGCAGGCAACCTACGAGCAGTACTTC	CASSLAEQATYEQYF
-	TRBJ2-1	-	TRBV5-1	TGCGCCAGCAGCTTGGCCCTGCGAAGCTTGATCAATGAGCAGTTCTTC	CASSLALRSLINEQFF
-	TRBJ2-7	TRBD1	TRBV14	TGTGCCAGCAGCCTGTACCGGGACAGCTCTTCCTACGAGCAGTACTTC	CASSLYRDSSSYEQYF
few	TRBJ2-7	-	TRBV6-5	TGTGCCAGCAGTTACGATAGAAGGGCACACGAGCAGTACTTC	CASSYDRRAHEQYF
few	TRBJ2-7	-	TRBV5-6	TGTGCCAGCAGCTTGATGAGGAGGGACCGCTCCTACGAGCAGTACTTC	CASSLMRRDRSYEQYF
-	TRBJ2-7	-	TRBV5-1	TGCGCCCGCCAAAGAGGTGCCGGGCCACACAACGAGCAGTACTTC	CARQRGAGPHNEQYF
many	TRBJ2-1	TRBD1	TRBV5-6	TGTGCCAGCAGCCTGGACAGGGGGACTTACAATGAGCAGTTCTTC	CASSLDRGTYNEQFF
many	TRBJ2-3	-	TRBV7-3	TGTGCCAGCAGCTCCAACCCGAATACGCAGTATTTT	CASSSNPNTQYF
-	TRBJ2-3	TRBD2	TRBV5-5	TGTGCCAGCAGCTTCTTGCGGGAGGGCCGTGGCACAGATACGCAGTATTTT	CASSFLREGRGTDTQYF
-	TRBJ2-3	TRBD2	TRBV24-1	TGTGCCACCAGTCTAGCGGGAGGCACAGATACGCAGTATTTT	CATSLAGGTDTQYF
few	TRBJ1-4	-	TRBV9	TGTGCCAGCAGCGTACTCTCAGGGGCTAATGAAAAACTGTTTTTT	CASSVLSGANEKLFF
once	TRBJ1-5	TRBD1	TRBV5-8	TGTGCCAGCAGCTTGCTTGGACAGGGCTTGGGACAGCCCCAGCATTTT	CASSLLGQGLGQPQHF
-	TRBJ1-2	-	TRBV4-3	TGCGCCAGCAGCCCGGACTTCCTCGCTAACTATGGCTACACCTTC	CASSPDFLANYGYTF
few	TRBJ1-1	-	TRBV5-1	TGCGCCAGCAGCCCGGTGGGACAACTGGCCACTGAAGCTTTCTTT	CASSPVGQLATEAFF
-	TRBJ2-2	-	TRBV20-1	TGCAGTGCTAGTTCAGAGAACACCGGGGAGCTGTTTTTT	CSASSENTGELFF
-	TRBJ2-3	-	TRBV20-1	TGCAGTGCTATTGGGAGCACAGATACGCAGTATTTT	CSAIGSTDTQYF
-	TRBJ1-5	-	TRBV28	TGTGCCAGCAGCCGAGACGACCTACCCCTACCCCAGCATTTT	CASSRDDLPLPQHF
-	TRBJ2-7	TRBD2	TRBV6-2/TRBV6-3	TGTGCCAGCAGCGGGAGGCTGAGCGAGCAGTACTTC	CASSGRLSEQYF
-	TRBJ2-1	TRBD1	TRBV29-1	TGCAGCGGACAGGACAGGGGTTCGTACAATGAGCAGTTCTTC	CSGQDRGSYNEQFF
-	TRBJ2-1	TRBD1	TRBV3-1	TGTGCCAGCAGCCGCCTCCCGGGACAGGGCTACAATGAGCAGTTCTTC	CASSRLPGQGYNEQFF
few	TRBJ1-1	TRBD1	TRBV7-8	TGTGCCAGCAGCTGGGGGACAGGGCCCCCGTACACTGAAGCTTTCTTT	CASSWGTGPPYTEAFF
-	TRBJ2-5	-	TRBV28	TGTGCCAGCATCCCGGGCCCGGACCAAGAGACCCAGTACTTC	CASIPGPDQETQYF
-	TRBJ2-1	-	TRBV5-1	TGCGCCAGCAGCGTTATTCCGACTGGAGTTGGGTCCTACAATGAGCAGTTCTTC	CASSVIPTGVGSYNEQFF
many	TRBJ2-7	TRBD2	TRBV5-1	TGCGCCAGCGGAACTTCCGGGACTAGCGGGAGTGGTTCCTACGAGCAGTACTTC	CASGTSGTSGSGSYEQYF
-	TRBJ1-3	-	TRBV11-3	TGTGCCAGCAGCTTAGGGCTCATCTCTGGAAACACCATATATTTT	CASSLGLISGNTIYF
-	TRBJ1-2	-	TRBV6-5	TGTGCCAGCAGTTACGTGGACAGCTTCTCCTATGGCTACACCTTC	CASSYVDSFSYGYTF
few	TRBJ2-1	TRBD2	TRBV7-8	TGTGCCAGCAGCTTGTCTGGACTAGCGGTCAATGAGCAGTTCTTC	CASSLSGLAVNEQFF
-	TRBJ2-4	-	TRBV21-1	TGTGCCAGCAGCAAAGTGCCAGCGGGGCTAGCCAAAAACATTCAGTACTTC	CASSKVPAGLAKNIQYF
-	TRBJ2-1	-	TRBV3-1	TGTGCCAGCAGCCGATTCCCGGACTACACCTACAATGAGCAGTTCTTC	CASSRFPDYTYNEQFF
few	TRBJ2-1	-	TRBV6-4	TGTGCCAGCAGTTTAGACCCCTCCTACAATGAGCAGTTCTTC	CASSLDPSYNEQFF
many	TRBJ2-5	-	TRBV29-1	TGCAGCGTGGACAAGAACCTTCAAGAGACCCAGTACTTC	CSVDKNLQETQYF
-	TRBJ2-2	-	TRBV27	TGTGCCAGCAGTTTATCGGGGGCGATAATTCCGAACACCGGGGAGCTGTTATTT	CASSLSGAIIPNTGELLF
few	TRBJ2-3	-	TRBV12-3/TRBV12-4	TGTGCCAGCAGGTTGACCACCGGACAGATCTCCTTCTACACAGATACGCAGTATTTT	CASRLTTGQISFYTDTQYF
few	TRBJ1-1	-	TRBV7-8	TGTGCCAGCAGCTTAACCAGGGGGAACACTGAAGCTTTCTTT	CASSLTRGNTEAFF
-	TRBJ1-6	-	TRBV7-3	TGTGCCAGCAGCCCCGCCAGGGATTCACCCCTCCACTTT	CASSPARDSPLHF
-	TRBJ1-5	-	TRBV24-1	TGTGCCACCAGTGACAGGGCTCAGCCCCAGCATTTT	CATSDRAQPQHF
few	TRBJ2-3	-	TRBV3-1	TGTGCCAGCAGCCAAAACCGGGACTCAGATACGCAGTATTTT	CASSQNRDSDTQYF
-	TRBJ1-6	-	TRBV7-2	TGTGCCAGCAGCTCATCCGGGACGGGGAATTCACCCCTCCACTTT	CASSSSGTGNSPLHF
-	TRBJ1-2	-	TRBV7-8	TGTGCCAGCAGCTTAGAGGTGGGGAGGATCGGAGAAGGCTACACCTTC	CASSLEVGRIGEGYTF
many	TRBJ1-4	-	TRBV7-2	TGTGCCAGCGCGAGGCAGGGGAAAGATGAAAAACTGTTTTTT	CASARQGKDEKLFF
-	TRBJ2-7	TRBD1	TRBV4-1	TGCGCCAGCAGCCAAGCCACATTAGGACAGGGGGCCTACGAGCAGTACTTC	CASSQATLGQGAYEQYF
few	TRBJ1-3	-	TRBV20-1	TGCAGTGCCCAGACGGACTCTGGAAACACCATATATTTT	CSAQTDSGNTIYF
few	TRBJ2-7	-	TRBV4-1	TGCGCCAGCAGCCAAGAATCCAGGGAGAACTCCTACGAGCAGTACTTC	CASSQESRENSYEQYF
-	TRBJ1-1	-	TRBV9	TGTGCCAGCAGCCCTCGGACAGCCCCGAACACTGAAGCTTTCTTT	CASSPRTAPNTEAFF
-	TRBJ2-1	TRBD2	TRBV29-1	TGCAGCGTGGGGGGACTAGCGGAAGTAGGGAATGAGCAGTTCTTC	CSVGGLAEVGNEQFF
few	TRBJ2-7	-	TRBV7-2	TGTGCCAGCAGCACCCGTAGTAAGGGGGAGCACTCCTACGAGCAGTACTTC	CASSTRSKGEHSYEQYF
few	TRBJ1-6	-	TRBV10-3	TGTGCCATCAGACCGTCAATTGGGGTGGATTCACCCCTCCACTTT	CAIRPSIGVDSPLHF
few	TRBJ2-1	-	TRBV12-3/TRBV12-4	TGTGCCAGCAGTAGGGGAGATTGGTACAATGAGCAGTTCTTC	CASSRGDWYNEQFF
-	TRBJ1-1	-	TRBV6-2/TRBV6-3	TGTGCCAGCAGCCTCATACGACAGGACACTGAAGCTTTCTTT	CASSLIRQDTEAFF